Listed below are T cell receptor beta chains from one sample, sequenced in a study of cytomegalovirus exposure and HLA in healthy donors. Profiled with immunoSEQ multiplex PCR; TCRdb holds only in-frame clones, not every one. The repertoire holds approximately 240,000 clones, 82% seen once, with around 5.7% in the top ten. Sequenced input: PBMCs. The receptors shown here come from a woman aged 40 to 50 in good health and CMV-seropositive. CDR3s include the opening cysteine and the closing phenylalanine or tryptophan. The D gene is left open where the match is weak. Expanded clones get a size class; other rows say once, few or many, or leave the size out.

cdr3_nt: TGTGCCAGCAGCAACAGGGCTCCAACTAATGAAAAACTGTTTTTT
cdr3_aa: CASSNRAPTNEKLFF
v_call: TRBV2
j_call: TRBJ1-4
d_call: .
clone_size: .

cdr3_nt: TGTGCCAGCAGCCCCGGGGGTTACGAGCAGTACTTC
cdr3_aa: CASSPGGYEQYF
v_call: TRBV9
j_call: TRBJ2-7
d_call: .
clone_size: .

cdr3_nt: TGTGCCACTCGACAGGGAAGGGGGGTACTCGGTGAAGCTTTCTTT
cdr3_aa: CATRQGRGVLGEAFF
v_call: TRBV5-5
j_call: TRBJ1-1
d_call: TRBD1
clone_size: .

cdr3_nt: TGTGCCTGGAGTGTTCGGCAGGGCACGTTGGGCTACACCTTC
cdr3_aa: CAWSVRQGTLGYTF
v_call: TRBV30
j_call: TRBJ1-2
d_call: .
clone_size: .

cdr3_nt: TGTGCCAGCACCATAGGGACAGGGGGCCGCAATCAGCCCCAGCATTTT
cdr3_aa: CASTIGTGGRNQPQHF
v_call: TRBV6-6
j_call: TRBJ1-5
d_call: TRBD1
clone_size: .

cdr3_nt: TGTGCCAGTAGTAAACGACAGGGAAGGGGGCTTAACTATGGCTACACCTTC
cdr3_aa: CASSKRQGRGLNYGYTF
v_call: TRBV19
j_call: TRBJ1-2
d_call: TRBD1
clone_size: .

cdr3_nt: TGCGCCAGCAGCCAAGAGGAACACTACGACTATGGCTACACCTTC
cdr3_aa: CASSQEEHYDYGYTF
v_call: TRBV4-3
j_call: TRBJ1-2
d_call: .
clone_size: few

cdr3_nt: TGTGCCAGCAGCTTAGGGTCAGGGCGCAATCAGCCCCAGCATTTT
cdr3_aa: CASSLGSGRNQPQHF
v_call: TRBV7-6
j_call: TRBJ1-5
d_call: .
clone_size: .

cdr3_nt: TGTGCCAGCAGCCAAGAGTCGAGGGTAGGAGCTTTCTTT
cdr3_aa: CASSQESRVGAFF
v_call: TRBV14
j_call: TRBJ1-1
d_call: .
clone_size: .

cdr3_nt: TGTGCCAGCAGCTTAGGAGGGAGGGCTGTAGGTACGCAGTATTTT
cdr3_aa: CASSLGGRAVGTQYF
v_call: TRBV7-2
j_call: TRBJ2-3
d_call: TRBD2
clone_size: few

cdr3_nt: TGTGCCAGCAGTGAAGCGGGAGTCTACGAGCAGTACTTC
cdr3_aa: CASSEAGVYEQYF
v_call: TRBV6-1
j_call: TRBJ2-7
d_call: .
clone_size: few

cdr3_nt: TGTGCCAGCAGCAAAGAAAGACAGGGGCTGATTAACGAGCAGTACTTC
cdr3_aa: CASSKERQGLINEQYF
v_call: TRBV21-1
j_call: TRBJ2-7
d_call: .
clone_size: few

cdr3_nt: TGTGCCAGCAGCGTAGATGCGGGATCTGTGAGGGAGACCCAGTACTTC
cdr3_aa: CASSVDAGSVRETQYF
v_call: TRBV9
j_call: TRBJ2-5
d_call: .
clone_size: once

cdr3_nt: TGCAGTGCTCAGGGGTACGAGCAGTACTTC
cdr3_aa: CSAQGYEQYF
v_call: TRBV20-1
j_call: TRBJ2-7
d_call: .
clone_size: .

cdr3_nt: TGTGCCAGCAGCACGGGACAGCGGAAGGATGGCTACACCTTC
cdr3_aa: CASSTGQRKDGYTF
v_call: TRBV6-5
j_call: TRBJ1-2
d_call: TRBD1
clone_size: .

cdr3_nt: TGTGCCTCCTCTAGCGGCAGGGGAGACGCTGAAGCTTTCTTT
cdr3_aa: CASSSGRGDAEAFF
v_call: TRBV25-1
j_call: TRBJ1-1
d_call: .
clone_size: .

cdr3_nt: TGTTCCAGCAGCTCCGGAGTAGGACAGGTACAAGAATTT
cdr3_aa: CSSSSGVGQVQEF
v_call: TRBV7-9
j_call: TRBJ1-4
d_call: TRBD1
clone_size: .

cdr3_nt: TGTGCCAGCAGCTTACGCGCCGACTACAATGAGCAGTTCTTC
cdr3_aa: CASSLRADYNEQFF
v_call: TRBV7-6
j_call: TRBJ2-1
d_call: .
clone_size: .

cdr3_nt: TGTGCCAGCGATCGGGGACAAACGAACACCGGGGAGCTGTTTTTT
cdr3_aa: CASDRGQTNTGELFF
v_call: TRBV7-9
j_call: TRBJ2-2
d_call: .
clone_size: .

cdr3_nt: TGTGCCAGCAGATACGACAGGTCTTACACTGAAGCTTTCTTT
cdr3_aa: CASRYDRSYTEAFF
v_call: TRBV5-4
j_call: TRBJ1-1
d_call: .
clone_size: .

cdr3_nt: TGCGCCAGCAGCTTTAGCGGAATTACAGATACGCAGTATTTT
cdr3_aa: CASSFSGITDTQYF
v_call: TRBV5-1
j_call: TRBJ2-3
d_call: .
clone_size: .

cdr3_nt: TGTGCCAGCAGCTTAGTGACGGGAGGGTACAATGAGCAGTTCTTC
cdr3_aa: CASSLVTGGYNEQFF
v_call: TRBV11-3
j_call: TRBJ2-1
d_call: TRBD2
clone_size: .

cdr3_nt: TGTGCCAGCAAACCGGGACTTAGCACAGATACGCAGTATTTT
cdr3_aa: CASKPGLSTDTQYF
v_call: TRBV6-4
j_call: TRBJ2-3
d_call: .
clone_size: .

cdr3_nt: TGCGCCAGCAGTGAGTCTGGACAGAGCTATGGCTACACCTTC
cdr3_aa: CASSESGQSYGYTF
v_call: TRBV10-1
j_call: TRBJ1-2
d_call: .
clone_size: .

cdr3_nt: TGTGCCAGCAGCACCGACAGGGGCCGGGCCGGGGAGCTGTTTTTT
cdr3_aa: CASSTDRGRAGELFF
v_call: TRBV7-3
j_call: TRBJ2-2
d_call: TRBD1
clone_size: .

cdr3_nt: TGTGCCTGGAGGGGACTAGCAGAGACCCAGTACTTC
cdr3_aa: CAWRGLAETQYF
v_call: TRBV30
j_call: TRBJ2-5
d_call: TRBD2
clone_size: .

cdr3_nt: TGTGCCAGCAGCTTAGGGTCAGTACCCTCCTACGAGCAGTACTTC
cdr3_aa: CASSLGSVPSYEQYF
v_call: TRBV7-6
j_call: TRBJ2-7
d_call: .
clone_size: .

cdr3_nt: TGTGCCAGCAGCTTAACCGGGGGAGGTACCGGGGAGCTGTTTTTT
cdr3_aa: CASSLTGGGTGELFF
v_call: TRBV7-3
j_call: TRBJ2-2
d_call: .
clone_size: .

cdr3_nt: TGCAGCGTCGTGGCGACAGGGGCCCACACTGAAGCTTTCTTT
cdr3_aa: CSVVATGAHTEAFF
v_call: TRBV29-1
j_call: TRBJ1-1
d_call: TRBD1
clone_size: .

cdr3_nt: TGTGCCAGCAGCCCCCGGTGGGAGTCATCCTACGAGCAGTACTTC
cdr3_aa: CASSPRWESSYEQYF
v_call: TRBV7-2
j_call: TRBJ2-7
d_call: .
clone_size: .

cdr3_nt: TGTGCCTGGACCACAGGGGGTAATCAGCCCCAGCATTTT
cdr3_aa: CAWTTGGNQPQHF
v_call: TRBV30
j_call: TRBJ1-5
d_call: TRBD1
clone_size: few

cdr3_nt: TGTGCCAGCGGGGACAGATCTAACTATGGCTACACCTTC
cdr3_aa: CASGDRSNYGYTF
v_call: TRBV7-6
j_call: TRBJ1-2
d_call: TRBD1
clone_size: .

cdr3_nt: TGTGCCAGCAGCTTAGAGCCAAGATGGAGCGTCCTGACTTTC
cdr3_aa: CASSLEPRWSVLTF
v_call: TRBV7-6
j_call: TRBJ2-6
d_call: .
clone_size: once

cdr3_nt: TGTGCCAGTAGTATGCAGGTTTCCTACGAGCAGTACTTC
cdr3_aa: CASSMQVSYEQYF
v_call: TRBV19
j_call: TRBJ2-7
d_call: .
clone_size: .

cdr3_nt: TGTGCCAGCAGTCCCCTTGTAGGGGTCGCCGGGACCATATATTTT
cdr3_aa: CASSPLVGVAGTIYF
v_call: TRBV6-5
j_call: TRBJ1-3
d_call: .
clone_size: .

cdr3_nt: TGTGCCAGCAGTTACAGCGGGACAGGGGTACAGAATGAGCAGTTCTTC
cdr3_aa: CASSYSGTGVQNEQFF
v_call: TRBV7-2
j_call: TRBJ2-1
d_call: TRBD1
clone_size: .